This TCR beta chain was profiled in a study of T cell changes during pregnancy in multiple sclerosis. The CDR3 sequence is 16 residues long. Germline lookup yields CDR1 SGDLS and CDR2 YYNGEE. V dropped 0 bases and J dropped 8 bases, with 20 bases sitting between them. Profiled with immunoSEQ multiplex PCR; TCRdb holds only in-frame clones, not every one. The sample lists 45,000 to 65,000 clones; nearly 95% were seen once. This receptor was taken from a female donor with multiple sclerosis, enrolled in a pregnancy study. The sample in question was CD4+ T cells from peripheral blood mononuclear cells, obtained in the second trimester of pregnancy. The chain recombines TRBV9 with TRBJ1-1, with D possibly TRBD1 on 6 matching bases. As DNA, the CDR3 is TGTGCCAGCAGCGTAGAGGTGTCCAGGGGTCGGGGCGAAGCTTTCTTT. Protein product: CASSVEVSRGRGEAFF.